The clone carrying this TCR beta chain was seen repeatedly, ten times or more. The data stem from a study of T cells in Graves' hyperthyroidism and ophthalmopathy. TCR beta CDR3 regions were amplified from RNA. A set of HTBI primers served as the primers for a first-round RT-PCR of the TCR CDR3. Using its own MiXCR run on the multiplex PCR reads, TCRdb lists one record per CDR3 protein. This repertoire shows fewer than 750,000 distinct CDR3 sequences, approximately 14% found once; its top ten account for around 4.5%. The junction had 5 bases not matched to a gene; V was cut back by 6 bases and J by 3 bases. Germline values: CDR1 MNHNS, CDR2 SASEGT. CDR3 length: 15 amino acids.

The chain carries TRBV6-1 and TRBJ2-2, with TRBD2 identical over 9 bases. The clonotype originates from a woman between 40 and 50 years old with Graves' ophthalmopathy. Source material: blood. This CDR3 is CASRSIAGDTGELFF. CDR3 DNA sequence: TGTGCCAGCAGATCCATAGCGGGGGACACCGGGGAGCTGTTTTTT.